This paragraph reports one T cell receptor (beta chain). It was with 60 Vbeta and 13 Jbeta primers that the PCR ran. Generated by immunoSEQ multiplex PCR, the TCRdb table keeps only in-frame clones and is missing some. Of 150,000 to 200,000 clones in the sample, about 87% were seen once. The data were taken from a study of cytomegalovirus exposure and HLA in healthy donors. The CDR3 is 13 residues long. V lost 0 bases and J lost 13, with 10 bases in between. Germline CDR1 SEHNR, CDR2 FQNEAQ (reference sequence). The sequenced sample was PBMCs. The source of this sequence is a woman aged 18-29 years in good health and CMV-seronegative. The gene calls are TRBV7-9 and TRBJ1-6; D is unresolved. This CDR3 reads CASSLASLRPLHF. The CDR3 bases are TGTGCCAGCAGCTTAGCGAGCCTACGGCCCCTCCACTTT.